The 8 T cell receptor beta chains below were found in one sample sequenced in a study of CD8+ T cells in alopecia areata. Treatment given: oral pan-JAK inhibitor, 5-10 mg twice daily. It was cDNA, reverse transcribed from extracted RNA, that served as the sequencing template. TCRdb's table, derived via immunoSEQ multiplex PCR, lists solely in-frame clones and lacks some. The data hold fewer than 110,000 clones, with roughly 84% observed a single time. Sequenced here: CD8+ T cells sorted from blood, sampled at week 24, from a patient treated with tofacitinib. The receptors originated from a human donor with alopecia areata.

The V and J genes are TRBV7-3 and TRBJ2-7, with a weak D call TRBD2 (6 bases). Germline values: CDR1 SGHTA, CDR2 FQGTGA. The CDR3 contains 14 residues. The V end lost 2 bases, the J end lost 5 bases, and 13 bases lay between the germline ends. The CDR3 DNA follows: TGTGCCAGCAGCTTACAGGGAGGCGGGGACGAGCAGTACTTC. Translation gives CASSLQGGGDEQYF.

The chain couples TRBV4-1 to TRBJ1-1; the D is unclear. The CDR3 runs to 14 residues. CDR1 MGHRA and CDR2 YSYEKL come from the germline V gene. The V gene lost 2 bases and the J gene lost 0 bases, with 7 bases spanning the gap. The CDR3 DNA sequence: TGCGCCAGCAGCCAATTGAGGATGAACACTGAAGCTTTCTTT. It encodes CASSQLRMNTEAFF.

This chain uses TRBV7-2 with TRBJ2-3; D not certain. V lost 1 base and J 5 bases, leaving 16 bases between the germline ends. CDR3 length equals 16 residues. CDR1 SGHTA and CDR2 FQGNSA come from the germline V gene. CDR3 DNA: TGTGCCAGCAGCTTAGATTTGAACTCCTATCAAGATACGCAGTATTTT. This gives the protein CASSLDLNSYQDTQYF. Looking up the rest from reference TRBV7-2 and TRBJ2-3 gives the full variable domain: GAGVSQSPSNKVTEKGKDVELRCDPISGHTALYWYRQSLGQGLEFLIYFQGNSAPDKSGLPSDRFSAERTGGSVSTLTIQRTQQEDSAVYLCASSLDLNSYQDTQYFGPGTRLTVL.

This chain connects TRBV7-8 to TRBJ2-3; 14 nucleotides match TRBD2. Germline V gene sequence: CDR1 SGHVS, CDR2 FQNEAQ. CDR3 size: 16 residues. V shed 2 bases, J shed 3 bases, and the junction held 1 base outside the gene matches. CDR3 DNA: TGTGCCAGCAGCTTAAGACTAGCGGGGGGGACAGATACGCAGTATTTT. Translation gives CASSLRLAGGTDTQYF. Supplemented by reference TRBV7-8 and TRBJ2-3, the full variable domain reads GAGVSQSPRYKVAKRGQDVALRCDPISGHVSLFWYQQALGQGPEFLTYFQNEAQLDKSGLPSDRFFAERPEGSVSTLKIQRTQQEDSAVYLCASSLRLAGGTDTQYFGPGTRLTVL.

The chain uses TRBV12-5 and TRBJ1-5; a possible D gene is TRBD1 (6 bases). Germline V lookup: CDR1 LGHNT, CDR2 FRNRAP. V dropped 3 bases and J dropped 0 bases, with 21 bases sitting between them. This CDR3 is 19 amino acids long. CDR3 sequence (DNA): TGTGCTAGTGGTTTACACTCGATCGACAGGAACCTTAGCAATCAGCCCCAGCATTTT. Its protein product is CASGLHSIDRNLSNQPQHF. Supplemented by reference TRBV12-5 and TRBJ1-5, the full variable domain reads DARVTQTPRHKVTEMGQEVTMRCQPILGHNTVFWYRQTMMQGLELLAYFRNRAPLDDSGMPKDRFSAEMPDATLATLKIQPSEPRDSAVYFCASGLHSIDRNLSNQPQHFGDGTRLSIL.

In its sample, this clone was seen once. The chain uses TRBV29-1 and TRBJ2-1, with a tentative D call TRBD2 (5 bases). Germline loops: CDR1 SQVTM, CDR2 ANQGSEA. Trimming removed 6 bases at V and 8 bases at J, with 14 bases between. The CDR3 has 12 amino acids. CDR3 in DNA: TGCAGCGTCTCTCTTGACGGGGATGAGCAGTTCTTC. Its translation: CSVSLDGDEQFF.

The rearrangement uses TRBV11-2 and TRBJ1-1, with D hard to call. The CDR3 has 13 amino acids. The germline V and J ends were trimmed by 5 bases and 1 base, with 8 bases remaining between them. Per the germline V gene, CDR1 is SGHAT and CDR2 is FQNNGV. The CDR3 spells CASSLWPNTEAFF. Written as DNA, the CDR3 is TGTGCCAGCAGCCTCTGGCCGAACACTGAAGCTTTCTTT. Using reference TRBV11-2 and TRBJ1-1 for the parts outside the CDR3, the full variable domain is EAGVAQSPRYKIIEKRQSVAFWCNPISGHATLYWYQQILGQGPKLLIQFQNNGVVDDSQLPKDRFSAERLKGVDSTLKIQPAKLEDSAVYLCASSLWPNTEAFFGQGTRLTVV.

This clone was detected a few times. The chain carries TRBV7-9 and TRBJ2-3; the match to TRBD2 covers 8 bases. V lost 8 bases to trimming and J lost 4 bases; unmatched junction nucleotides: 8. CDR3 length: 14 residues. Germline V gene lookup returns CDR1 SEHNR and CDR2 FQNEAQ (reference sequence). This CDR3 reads CASGDSGAADTQYF. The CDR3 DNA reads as TGTGCCAGCGGGGATAGCGGGGCCGCAGATACGCAGTATTTT.